One and the same sample provided the 19 T cell receptor beta chains below, sequenced in a study of PD-L1 blockade in urothelial cancer. The time point is: pretreatment peripheral blood. Sequenced by immunoSEQ multiplex PCR; TCRdb stores in-frame clones only, minus some. The profile shows about 95,000 clones, about nine tenths of them singletons. Sequencing used PBMCs, obtained around atezolizumab (anti-PD-L1) treatment. The receptor source for this set is a man in his 60s with urothelial cancer.

In this sample, this clone turned up once. The rearrangement joins TRBV9 to TRBJ2-1, with 11 bases identical to TRBD2. V was clipped by 4 bases and J by 3 bases; unmatched bases: 9. CDR1 is SGDLS and CDR2 is YYNGEE in the germline V gene. The CDR3 has 17 residues. The CDR3 here is CASSPRLAGTLYNEQFF. Here the CDR3 DNA reads TGTGCCAGCAGCCCCCGACTAGCGGGGACCCTCTACAATGAGCAGTTCTTC.

The chain has TRBV7-2 and TRBJ2-7; 7 nucleotides align to TRBD2. Germline V CDR1 and CDR2: SGHTA, FQGNSA. The CDR3 has 18 residues. Trimming removed 5 bases from V and 2 bases from J; junction bases left unmatched: 18. As DNA, the CDR3 is TGTGCCAGCAGCCGGAAACGTTCACCGGGACTACTAGCCTACGAGCAGTACTTC. Translation: CASSRKRSPGLLAYEQYF.

The chain recombines TRBV11-2 with TRBJ1-6, with TRBD1 identical over 8 bases. V trimming: 4 bases; J trimming: 8 bases; junction bases outside the gene matches: 4. The CDR3 runs 14 residues. CDR1 and CDR2 (germline): SGHAT, FQNNGV. In DNA form, the CDR3 reads TGTGCCAGCAGCTCGGGACAGGAGTATTCACCCCTCCACTTT. Protein product: CASSSGQEYSPLHF.

CDR3 loop: CASSVEDRLNTEAFF. CDR3 nucleotides: TGTGCCAGCAGCGTAGAGGACAGACTGAACACTGAAGCTTTCTTT. The chain joins TRBV9 to TRBJ1-1; a weak D match, TRBD1 (6 bases). V was pared by 0 bases and J by 0 bases, with 9 bases between. In germline, CDR1 is SGDLS, CDR2 YYNGEE. The CDR3 is made up of 15 amino acids. Full variable domain (missing parts from reference TRBV9 and TRBJ1-1): DSGVTQTPKHLITATGQRVTLRCSPRSGDLSVYWYQQSLDQGLQFLIQYYNGEERAKGNILERFSAQQFPDLHSELNLSSLELGDSALYFCASSVEDRLNTEAFFGQGTRLTVV.

The V gene is TRBV4-1, the J gene TRBJ2-7; 9 nucleotides align to TRBD1. Per germline, CDR1 MGHRA and CDR2 YSYEKL. V was pared by 1 base and J by 3 bases, with 4 bases of the junction left unmatched. The CDR3 length is 15 residues. The CDR3 region is CASSQAGQGIYEQYF. CDR3 DNA sequence: TGCGCCAGCAGCCAAGCCGGACAGGGGATCTACGAGCAGTACTTC.

The chain carries TRBV11-2 and TRBJ2-7, with 8 bases that match TRBD1. This CDR3 is built from 17 residues. Germline V CDR1 and CDR2: SGHAT, FQNNGV. V lost 0 bases and J lost 3; bases outside the gene matches: 10. The CDR3: CASSLDRLGRGLYEQYF. DNA of the CDR3: TGTGCCAGCAGCTTAGATAGATTGGGCAGGGGGCTCTACGAGCAGTACTTC.

The chain couples TRBV6-5 to TRBJ2-5; D gene unclear. The CDR3 totals 14 residues. Trimming left V 4 bases short and J 6 bases short, with 15 bases between. Germline assignment: CDR1 MNHEY and CDR2 SVGAGI. In DNA form, the CDR3 reads TGTGCCAGCAGTTCCCCGAGGTCCCCCAAGACCCAGTACTTC. Amino acids: CASSSPRSPKTQYF.

The chain is built from TRBV15 and TRBJ1-5; 7 nucleotides line up with TRBD1. V shed 4 bases and J 1 base; nucleotides not matched to a gene: 4. The germline gives CDR1 LNHNV, CDR2 YYDKDF (reference sequence). This CDR3 is 15 amino acids long. The CDR3 region is CATSIGGRSNQPQHF. For the CDR3, the DNA is TGTGCCACCAGCATAGGGGGCAGGAGCAATCAGCCCCAGCATTTT.

This clone was seen just once. This chain uses TRBV4-2 with TRBJ1-6, with unresolved D. CDR3 length: 17 residues. Germline CDR1 is LGHNA and CDR2 is YNFKEQ. V was shortened by 1 base and J by 0 bases, with 10 bases between the two germline ends. CDR3 region: CASSQVGAGSYNSPLHF. The CDR3 coding sequence is TGTGCCAGCAGCCAAGTCGGCGCGGGCTCCTATAATTCACCCCTCCACTTT.

The J gene is TRBJ2-5, the V gene TRBV5-1, with 9 bases lining up with TRBD1. From germline, CDR1 is SGHRS and CDR2 YFSETQ. The CDR3 runs 13 residues. After removal of 4 bases from V and 4 bases from J, the junction contained 2 bases not matched to a gene. CDR3 sequence reads: CASSPTGGETQYF. The DNA for the CDR3 is TGCGCCAGCAGCCCGACAGGGGGAGAGACCCAGTACTTC. The complete variable domain, with remaining parts taken from reference TRBV5-1 and TRBJ2-5, reads KAGVTQTPRYLIKTRGQQVTLSCSPISGHRSVSWYQQTPGQGLQFLFEYFSETQRNKGNFPGRFSGRQFSNSRSEMNVSTLELGDSALYLCASSPTGGETQYFGPGTRLLVL.

The J gene is TRBJ2-7, the V gene TRBV15; 12 nucleotides agree with TRBD1. The germline CDR1 and CDR2 sequences are LNHNV and YYDKDF (reference sequence). This CDR3 is 16 amino acids long. V gave up 0 bases and J gave up 5 bases; unmatched junction bases: 5. Here the CDR3 DNA reads TGTGCCACCAGCAGAGAGGGACAGGGGGCGCTGAACGAGCAGTACTTC. Protein: CATSREGQGALNEQYF. The entire variable domain, with the rest obtained from reference TRBV15 and TRBJ2-7, is as follows: DAMVIQNPRYQVTQFGKPVTLSCSQTLNHNVMYWYQQKSSQAPKLLFHYYDKDFNNEADTPDNFQSRRPNTSFCFLDIRSPGLGDTAMYLCATSREGQGALNEQYFGPGTRLTVT.

This clone was seen only once. The chain links TRBV27 to TRBJ1-1; the D is unclear. Per the germline V gene, CDR1 is MNHEY and CDR2 is SMNVEV (reference sequence). The CDR3 sequence is 13 residues long. The V gene lost 1 base and the J gene lost 4 bases, with 7 bases spanning the gap. The CDR3 DNA is TGTGCCAGCAGTTTATTGCAGCGCACTGAAGCTTTCTTT. Protein product: CASSLLQRTEAFF.

This clone showed up just once. The chain employs TRBV11-2 and TRBJ1-1; 7 nucleotides match TRBD1. The CDR3 length is 16 residues. In germline, CDR1 is SGHAT, CDR2 FQNNGV. V dropped 5 bases and J dropped 3; count of bases not matched to a gene: 12. CDR3 in DNA: TGTGCCAGCAGCGCCCGTCAACAGGGGCTCTACACTGAAGCTTTCTTT. Its protein product is CASSARQQGLYTEAFF.

The genes are TRBV7-3 and TRBJ2-5; tentative D call: TRBD1 (6 bases). V lost 5 bases to trimming and J lost 5 bases, with 15 bases between them. The germline CDR1 and CDR2 sequences are SGHTA and FQGTGA. The CDR3 is 14 amino acids. CDR3 sequence: CASSRYSGDETQYF. The CDR3, as DNA: TGTGCCAGCAGCCGTTATTCAGGGGACGAGACCCAGTACTTC. The full variable domain, with the rest looked up from reference TRBV7-3 and TRBJ2-5, is GAGVSQTPSNKVTEKGKYVELRCDPISGHTALYWYRQSLGQGPEFLIYFQGTGAADDSGLPNDRFFAVRPEGSVSTLKIQRTERGDSAVYLCASSRYSGDETQYFGPGTRLLVL.

The gene calls are TRBV5-4 and TRBJ2-2; TRBD1 is a possible D gene (6 bases). Trimming cost V 0 bases and J 0 bases, with 9 bases left between them. The CDR3 totals 16 residues. Per germline, CDR1 SGHNT and CDR2 YYREEE (reference sequence). The CDR3 spells CASSLAGAANTGELFF. CDR3 nucleotide sequence: TGTGCCAGCAGCTTGGCAGGGGCCGCGAACACCGGGGAGCTGTTTTTT.

The chain employs TRBV13 and TRBJ1-4; no firm D call. CDR1 PRHDT and CDR2 FYEKMQ come from the germline V gene (reference sequence). The CDR3 covers 12 residues. V was shortened by 5 bases and J by 1 base, with 2 bases between the two germline ends. CDR3: CASSRTNEKLFF. The CDR3 DNA sequence: TGTGCCAGCAGCCGAACTAATGAAAAACTGTTTTTT.

This clone appeared a single time. The chain carries TRBV6-5 and TRBJ1-5; D remains ambiguous. V lost 0 bases and J 7 bases, leaving 7 bases between the germline ends. The germline CDR1 and CDR2 sequences are MNHEY and SVGAGI. The CDR3 consists of 13 residues. CDR3 sequence (DNA): TGTGCCAGCAGTTACTCGTCGCAGCAGCCCCAGCATTTT. As protein: CASSYSSQQPQHF.

The rearrangement uses TRBV19 and TRBJ2-2; D perhaps matches TRBD1 (6 bases). Trimming left V 6 bases short and J 5 bases short, with 10 bases between. CDR3 length: 13 amino acids. Germline CDR1 reads LNHDA; CDR2 reads SQIVND (reference sequence). Written as DNA, the CDR3 is TGTGCCAGTAGCAATACAGGGACCGGGGAGCTGTTTTTT. The encoded protein is CASSNTGTGELFF.

This clone was seen only once. The chain recombines TRBV5-1 with TRBJ2-1; tentatively, D is TRBD1 (5 bases). V was trimmed by 2 bases and J by 7 bases, leaving 7 bases between them. Germline V gene data show CDR1 as SGHRS and CDR2 as YFSETQ. The CDR3 runs to 12 residues. This CDR3 is CASSLQVNEQFF. CDR3 nucleotide sequence: TGCGCCAGCAGCTTACAGGTGAATGAGCAGTTCTTC.